These 18 T cell receptor beta chains originate from one sample sequenced in a study of blood T cell repertoires in COVID-19. TCRdb keeps only in-frame clones here, not all; method: immunoSEQ multiplex PCR. The sample consists of some 260,000 clones, approximately 90% of them appearing once. Sequenced input: peripheral blood. The receptor source for this set is a middle-aged woman who had recovered from COVID-19.

This sequence joins TRBV15 and TRBJ1-6; tentative D call: TRBD1 (5 bases). This CDR3 region has 15 residues. Per the germline V gene, CDR1 is LNHNV and CDR2 is YYDKDF (reference sequence). Trimming removed 3 bases from V and 10 bases from J, with 16 bases in between. The CDR3 region is CATSRAAGGDSPLHF. In DNA, the CDR3 is TGTGCCACCAGCAGGGCGGCGGGGGGTGACTCACCCCTCCACTTT.

The gene calls are TRBV6-4 and TRBJ2-7; TRBD2 aligns across 7 bases. The CDR3 covers 15 residues. Germline CDR1 reads MRHNA; CDR2 reads SNTAGT. V shed 2 bases, J shed 4 bases, and the junction held 8 bases outside the gene matches. CDR3: CASSDPGLGRYEQYV. CDR3 in DNA: TGTGCCAGCAGTGACCCCGGACTAGGTCGGTACGAGCAGTACGTC.

The chain has TRBV7-2 and TRBJ2-3; TRBD2 aligns across 14 bases. The CDR3 covers 17 residues. With 5 bases clipped from V and 8 bases from J, the junction kept 12 bases outside the gene matches. The V gene's germline CDR1 is SGHTA and CDR2 FQGNSA. Written as DNA, the CDR3 is TGTGCCAGCAGCCAGGCCGGGACTAGCGGGAGTCAGGGTACGCAGTATTTT. As protein: CASSQAGTSGSQGTQYF.

The chain recombines TRBV3-1 (or the pseudogene TRBV3-2) with TRBJ2-7; the D gene is possibly TRBD2 (6 bases). Between the trimmed V and J ends, which lost 4 bases and 2 bases, there was a span of 15 bases. There are 15 residues in the CDR3. The germline V gene has CDR1 LGHDT and CDR2 YNNKEL (reference sequence). CDR3 protein: CASSPWGLQTYEQYF. The DNA for the CDR3 is TGTGCCAGCAGCCCTTGGGGACTTCAAACCTACGAGCAGTACTTC.

This clone occurred a few times. The rearrangement joins TRBV16 to TRBJ2-1; the D gene is possibly TRBD2 (7 bases). The germline CDR1 and CDR2 sequences are KGHSY and FQNENV. CDR3 length: 14 amino acids. The V and J ends lost 3 bases and 7 bases respectively, with 13 bases between them. The CDR3 region is CASSHSGRGNEQFF. The CDR3 nucleotides are TGTGCCAGCAGCCACAGTGGGAGGGGGAATGAGCAGTTCTTC.

The V gene is TRBV20-1, the J gene TRBJ2-7; D might be TRBD2 (7 bases). V was pared by 3 bases and J by 3 bases, with 15 bases between. The CDR3 consists of 14 residues. Germline CDR1 and CDR2: DFQATT and SNEGSKA (reference sequence). CDR3 amino acids: CSASVRGRDYEQYF. The CDR3 nucleotides are TGCAGTGCTAGTGTGCGGGGGCGCGACTACGAGCAGTACTTC.

V and J are TRBV11-2 and TRBJ1-6; D perhaps matches TRBD1 (6 bases). Trimming shortened V by 4 bases and J by 0 bases, and 13 bases separated the two germline ends. CDR3 size: 17 residues. Germline values: CDR1 SGHAT, CDR2 FQNNGV. As DNA, the CDR3 is TGTGCCAGCAGCTGGGGGCCTATAAGCTCCTATAATTCACCCCTCCACTTT. This sequence encodes CASSWGPISSYNSPLHF. Filled out from reference TRBV11-2 and TRBJ1-6, the complete variable domain reads EAGVAQSPRYKIIEKRQSVAFWCNPISGHATLYWYQQILGQGPKLLIQFQNNGVVDDSQLPKDRFSAERLKGVDSTLKIQPAKLEDSAVYLCASSWGPISSYNSPLHFGNGTRLTVT.

This clone was seen a few times. This sequence joins TRBV7-2 and TRBJ1-5; D gene uncertain. Germline loops: CDR1 SGHTA, CDR2 FQGNSA. The CDR3 sequence is 12 residues long. The V end was cut by 5 bases, the J end by 5 bases, with 7 bases between. This chain's CDR3 is CASSPRDQPQHF. The CDR3 bases are TGTGCCAGCAGCCCCCGGGATCAGCCCCAGCATTTT.

V gene TRBV2 combines with J gene TRBJ1-6; D gene ambiguous. The CDR3 extends over 16 amino acids. The germline gives CDR1 SNHLY, CDR2 FYNNEI. V was shortened by 4 bases and J by 0 bases, with 10 bases between the two germline ends. This chain's CDR3 is CASSALQSSYNSPLHF. The CDR3 nucleotides read TGTGCCAGCAGTGCCCTACAGAGCTCCTATAATTCACCCCTCCACTTT.

V and J are TRBV24-1 and TRBJ2-1; D may be TRBD2 (7 bases). In germline, CDR1 is KGHDR, CDR2 SFDVKD. The CDR3 length is 15 residues. V gave up 3 bases and J gave up 9 bases, with 17 bases separating them. The CDR3 sequence: CATSDEGGGHREQFF. In nucleotides, the CDR3 is TGTGCCACCAGTGATGAAGGCGGGGGCCATCGTGAGCAGTTCTTC.

V is TRBV7-9 and J is TRBJ1-5, with D perhaps matching TRBD1 (5 bases). The CDR3 runs to 13 residues. The germline V gene has CDR1 SEHNR and CDR2 FQNEAQ (reference sequence). Trimming cost V 1 base and J 7 bases, with 8 bases left between them. The CDR3 is CASSLVSGQPQHF. The CDR3, as DNA: TGTGCCAGCAGCTTAGTTTCAGGGCAGCCCCAGCATTTT. Combining the CDR3 with reference TRBV7-9 and TRBJ1-5 gives the whole variable domain DTGVSQNPRHKITKRGQNVTFRCDPISEHNRLYWYRQTLGQGPEFLTYFQNEAQLEKSRLLSDRFSAERPKGSFSTLEIQRTEQGDSAMYLCASSLVSGQPQHFGDGTRLSIL.

The V gene is TRBV29-1, the J gene TRBJ1-1; possible D gene TRBD1, 5 bases. The CDR3 extends over 10 amino acids. Per the germline V gene, CDR1 is SQVTM and CDR2 is ANQGSEA. The V and J ends lost 7 bases and 7 bases respectively, with 10 bases between them. The CDR3 nucleotides read TGCAGCGCAGGGAGAAATGAAGCTTTCTTT. Translated: CSAGRNEAFF.

This chain uses TRBV6-2 or TRBV6-3 with TRBJ1-5; the match to TRBD1 covers 7 bases. Unmatched junction bases numbered 15, after V lost 6 bases and J lost 4 bases. CDR1 and CDR2 (germline): MNHEY, SVGEGT. The CDR3 runs 17 residues. CDR3 nucleotide sequence: TGTGCCAGCAGCCTAAGCGCCGGGACAGCTCTAAATCAGCCCCAGCATTTT. Its translation is CASSLSAGTALNQPQHF.

V and J are TRBV6-2 or TRBV6-3 and TRBJ1-2; the match to TRBD1 covers 9 bases. The V gene's germline CDR1 is MNHEY and CDR2 SVGEGT. The CDR3 sequence is 14 residues long. V trimming: 6 bases; J trimming: 4 bases; junction bases outside the gene matches: 6. Here the CDR3 reads CASSQTGGPYGYTF. The CDR3 region has the DNA TGTGCCAGCAGCCAGACAGGGGGTCCCTATGGCTACACCTTC.

The V call is TRBV9, the J call TRBJ1-2, with 8 bases fitting TRBD1. The CDR3 spans 15 residues. The germline V gene has CDR1 SGDLS and CDR2 YYNGEE. J lost 5 bases, V lost 3 bases, and 9 bases had no gene match. CDR3: CASSAQGAGGYGYTF. For the CDR3, the DNA is TGTGCCAGCAGCGCCCAGGGGGCCGGGGGATATGGCTACACCTTC.

In nucleotides, the CDR3 is TGTGCCAGCAACAGGGCGGTCTACAATGAGCAGTTCTTC. This translates into CASNRAVYNEQFF. The chain couples TRBV28 to TRBJ2-1; TRBD1 might be the D (6 bases). Germline values: CDR1 MDHEN, CDR2 SYDVKM. Deletions cut 7 bases from V and 3 bases from J, with 10 bases between. CDR3 length: 13 amino acids.

The DNA of the CDR3 is TGCGCCAGCAGCTCGCCAAATCAGGGGAACACTGAAGCTTTCTTT. Protein sequence: CASSSPNQGNTEAFF. The genes are TRBV5-1 and TRBJ1-1, with D perhaps matching TRBD1 (5 bases). Trimming left V 3 bases short and J 1 base short, with 13 bases between. This CDR3 has 15 residues. Germline lookup yields CDR1 SGHRS and CDR2 YFSETQ.

CDR3 DNA sequence: TGTGCCAGCAGCCAAACTGGACAGGGACGGAACACCATATATTTT. Protein sequence: CASSQTGQGRNTIYF. The chain combines TRBV6-5 with TRBJ1-3; TRBD1 agrees at 8 bases. CDR1 and CDR2 (germline): MNHEY, SVGAGI. The V gene end was trimmed by 6 bases and the J gene end by 7 bases; junction bases not matched to a gene: 11. The CDR3 extends over 15 amino acids.